This T cell receptor beta chain was captured by sequencing in a study of OX40 agonist ivuxolimab in advanced cancers. Regarding the study in general: The costimulatory receptor OX40 (CD134) was targeted by ivuxolimab, a fully human IgG2 agonistic monoclonal antibody. The paper covers the monotherapy dose-escalation part of the phase I ivuxolimab trial, which included N of about 56 patients. Patients were allowed to have had prior anti-PD-1, anti-PD-L1 or anti-CTLA-4 therapy, and approximately 40% of the dose-escalation patients had been treated with checkpoint inhibitors. The point of sequencing TCRbeta in the periphery was to test whether ivuxolimab changed TCR sequence diversity and drove clonal T-cell expansion. In the dose-escalation cohort, around four fifths of patients were male, and the mean age was approximately 60 years with a range of about 20 to 90. Partial responses were achieved by three dose-escalation patients, of whom one had hepatocellular carcinoma and two had cutaneous melanoma. Among the roughly 54 dose-escalation patients, about 20 had hepatocellular carcinoma, approximately 15 melanoma, 9 renal cell carcinoma and 9 head and neck cancer. Intravenous ivuxolimab was administered to patients every 2 weeks at six dose levels: 0.01, 0.1, 0.3, 1.5, 3 and 10 mg/kg. The paper as a whole reports these results and caveats: Which antigens the clonally expanded peripheral T cells were specific for was not determined. Low levels of normalized T-cell clonal expansion were also shown by some nonresponding patients. At doses of 0.1 to 3.0 mg/kg, clonal expansion of both CD4+ and CD8+ blood T cells was observed from baseline to week 6. In the 0.1-3.0 mg/kg groups, partial responders were among the patients with the lowest normalized peripheral clonal expansion, particularly in CD8+ T cells. After ivuxolimab, more expanded clones were found on average in CD8+ T cells than in CD4+ T cells.

The trial excluded patients who had a history of autoimmune disease or were on systemic immunosuppression. Peripheral blood for TCR sequencing was collected from all dose cohorts at baseline, on cycle 4 day 1, and on cycle 7 day 1. The samples were taken from a phase I, first-in-human, multicenter, open-label dose-escalation trial of ivuxolimab. Adults with locally advanced or metastatic head and neck squamous cell, hepatocellular, melanoma or renal cell carcinoma were enrolled in the trial. Before TCR sequencing, CD4+ T cells and CD8+ T cells from peripheral blood were sorted into separate populations. V drops 6 bases and J drops 1 base, leaving 10 bases in between. As encoded in the germline V gene (reference sequence), CDR1 is MNHEY while CDR2 is SMNVEV. Taken from cysteine to phenylalanine, the CDR3 has 13 residues. This entry keeps only the CDR3 DNA: 39 bases, framed from base 1. To sequence the TCRbeta CDR3 region, genomic DNA was isolated from the sorted cells. The immunoSEQ Assay was used for sequencing of TCRbeta CDR3 regions. TCRdb limited this immuneACCESS table to in-frame rearrangements with V and J called. A share of clones is missing; checked studies link under half to unresolved V genes, and the rest is unexplained. This sample holds around 60,000 clones; about 91% were observed only once. Roughly 0.45% of the sample is taken by the ten largest.

A note on this clone: Its recognized antigen is unknown. The sample holds no much larger clone one base away, and base qualities are not on file.

Sequenced here: CD4+ or CD8+ T cells sorted from blood, sampled in a trial of the OX40 agonist ivuxolimab. The source is an adult with an advanced solid tumor such as melanoma, head and neck, liver or kidney cancer. This sequence uses TRBV27 and TRBJ2-7, with the D segment identity uncertain. The CDR3 region has the sequence CASSRLSSYEQYF. The DNA is TGTGCCAGCAGCCGGCTGAGTTCCTACGAGCAGTACTTC.